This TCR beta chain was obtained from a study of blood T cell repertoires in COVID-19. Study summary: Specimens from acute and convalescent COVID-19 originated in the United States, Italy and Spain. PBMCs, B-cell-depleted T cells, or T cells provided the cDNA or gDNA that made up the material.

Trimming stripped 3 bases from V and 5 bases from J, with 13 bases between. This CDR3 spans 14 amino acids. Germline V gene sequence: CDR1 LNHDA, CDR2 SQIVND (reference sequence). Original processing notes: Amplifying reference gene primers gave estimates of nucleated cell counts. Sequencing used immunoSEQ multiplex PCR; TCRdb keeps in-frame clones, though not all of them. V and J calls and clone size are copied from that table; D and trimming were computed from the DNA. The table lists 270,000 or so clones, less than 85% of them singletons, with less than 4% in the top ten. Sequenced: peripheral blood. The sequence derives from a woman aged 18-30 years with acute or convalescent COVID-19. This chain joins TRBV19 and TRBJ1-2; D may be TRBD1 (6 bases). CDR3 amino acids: CASSMSGQPYGYTF. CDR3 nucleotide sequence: TGTGCCAGTAGTATGAGTGGACAGCCTTATGGCTACACCTTC.